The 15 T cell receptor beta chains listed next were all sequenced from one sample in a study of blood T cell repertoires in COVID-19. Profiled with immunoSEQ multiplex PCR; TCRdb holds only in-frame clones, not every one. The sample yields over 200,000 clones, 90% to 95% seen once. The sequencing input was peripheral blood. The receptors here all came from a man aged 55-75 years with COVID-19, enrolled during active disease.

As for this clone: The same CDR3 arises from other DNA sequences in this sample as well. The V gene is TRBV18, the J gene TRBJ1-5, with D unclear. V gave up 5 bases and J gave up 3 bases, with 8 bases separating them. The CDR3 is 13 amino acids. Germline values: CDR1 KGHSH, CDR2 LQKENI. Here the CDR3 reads CASSGQDNQPQHF. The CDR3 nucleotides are TGTGCCAGCTCAGGGCAGGACAATCAGCCCCAGCATTTT.

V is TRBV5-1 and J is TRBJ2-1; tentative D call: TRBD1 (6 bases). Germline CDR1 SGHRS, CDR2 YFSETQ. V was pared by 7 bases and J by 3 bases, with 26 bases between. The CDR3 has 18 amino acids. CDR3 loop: CASVPRSGQIYFYNEQFF. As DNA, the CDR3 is TGCGCCAGCGTCCCGCGGTCCGGACAGATCTATTTCTACAATGAGCAGTTCTTC.

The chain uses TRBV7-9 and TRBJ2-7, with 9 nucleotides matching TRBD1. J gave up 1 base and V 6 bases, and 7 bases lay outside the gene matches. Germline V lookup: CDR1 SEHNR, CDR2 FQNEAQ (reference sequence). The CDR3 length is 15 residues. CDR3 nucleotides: TGTGCCAGCAGTTCCCGGGACAGGGCTTCCTACGAGCAGTACTTC. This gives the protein CASSSRDRASYEQYF. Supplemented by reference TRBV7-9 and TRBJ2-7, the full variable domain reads DTGVSQNPRHKITKRGQNVTFRCDPISEHNRLYWYRQTLGQGPEFLTYFQNEAQLEKSRLLSDRFSAERPKGSFSTLEIQRTEQGDSAMYLCASSSRDRASYEQYFGPGTRLTVT.

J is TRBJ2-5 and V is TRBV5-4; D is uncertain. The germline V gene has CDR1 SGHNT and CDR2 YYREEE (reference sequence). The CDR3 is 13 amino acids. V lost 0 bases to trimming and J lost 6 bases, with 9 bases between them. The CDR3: CASSLDFQKTQYF. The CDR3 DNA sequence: TGTGCCAGCAGCTTGGACTTTCAAAAGACCCAGTACTTC.

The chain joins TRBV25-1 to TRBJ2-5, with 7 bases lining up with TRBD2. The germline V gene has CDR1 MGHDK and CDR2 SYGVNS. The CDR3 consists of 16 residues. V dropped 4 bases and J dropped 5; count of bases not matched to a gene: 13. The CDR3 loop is CASSVFQGAGSETQYF. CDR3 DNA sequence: TGTGCCAGCAGTGTCTTCCAGGGAGCGGGGAGCGAGACCCAGTACTTC.

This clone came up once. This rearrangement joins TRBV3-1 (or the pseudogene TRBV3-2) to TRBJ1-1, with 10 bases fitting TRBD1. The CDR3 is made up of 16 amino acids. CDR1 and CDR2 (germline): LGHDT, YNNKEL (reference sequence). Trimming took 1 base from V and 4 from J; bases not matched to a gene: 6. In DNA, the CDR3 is TGTGCCAGCAGCCAAGGACAGGGGGCGCTGGGCACTGAAGCTTTCTTT. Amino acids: CASSQGQGALGTEAFF.

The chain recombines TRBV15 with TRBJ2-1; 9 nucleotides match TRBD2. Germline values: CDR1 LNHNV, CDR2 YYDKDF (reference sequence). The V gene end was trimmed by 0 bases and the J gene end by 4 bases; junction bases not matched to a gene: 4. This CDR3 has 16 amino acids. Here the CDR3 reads CATSRDRSGGYNEQFF. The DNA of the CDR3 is TGTGCCACCAGCAGAGATCGGAGCGGGGGGTACAATGAGCAGTTCTTC.

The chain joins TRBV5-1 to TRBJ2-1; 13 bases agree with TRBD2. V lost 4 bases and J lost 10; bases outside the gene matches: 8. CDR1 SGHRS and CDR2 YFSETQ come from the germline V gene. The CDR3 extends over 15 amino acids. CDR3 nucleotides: TGCGCCAGCAGCCCTGGGACTAGCGGGAACGGAGAGCAGTTCTTC. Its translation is CASSPGTSGNGEQFF.

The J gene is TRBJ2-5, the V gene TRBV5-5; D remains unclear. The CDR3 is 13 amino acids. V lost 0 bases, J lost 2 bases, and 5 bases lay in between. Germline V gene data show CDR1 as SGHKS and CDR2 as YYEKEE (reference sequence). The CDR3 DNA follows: TGTGCCAGCAGCTTGGGAGAACAAGAGACCCAGTACTTC. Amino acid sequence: CASSLGEQETQYF.

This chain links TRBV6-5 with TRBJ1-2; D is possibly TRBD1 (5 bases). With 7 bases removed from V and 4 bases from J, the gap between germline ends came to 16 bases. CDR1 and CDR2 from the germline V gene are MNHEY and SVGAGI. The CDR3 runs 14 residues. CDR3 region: CASKDGADSYGYTF. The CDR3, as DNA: TGTGCCAGCAAGGATGGGGCAGACTCCTATGGCTACACCTTC.

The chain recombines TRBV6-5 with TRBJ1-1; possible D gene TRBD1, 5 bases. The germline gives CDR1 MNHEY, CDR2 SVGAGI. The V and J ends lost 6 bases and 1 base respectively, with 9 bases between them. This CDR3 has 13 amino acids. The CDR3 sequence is CASRDTPNTEAFF. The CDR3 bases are TGTGCCAGCAGGGACACACCGAACACTGAAGCTTTCTTT.

The CDR3 region has the DNA TGTGCCAGCTCTTGGGTCATAGCGGGCAACACAGATACGCAGTATTTT. It yields the protein CASSWVIAGNTDTQYF. This chain links TRBV27 with TRBJ2-3; 7 bases line up with TRBD2. CDR3 length: 16 amino acids. V was pared by 8 bases and J by 2 bases, with 13 bases of the junction left unmatched. Germline CDR1 MNHEY, CDR2 SMNVEV (reference sequence).

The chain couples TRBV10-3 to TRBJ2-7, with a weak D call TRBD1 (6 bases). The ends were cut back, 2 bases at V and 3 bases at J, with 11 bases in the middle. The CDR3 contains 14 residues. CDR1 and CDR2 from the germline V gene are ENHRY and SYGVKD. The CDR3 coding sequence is TGTGCCATCAGTGAGGGGCAGGGGAACTACGAGCAGTACTTC. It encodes CAISEGQGNYEQYF.

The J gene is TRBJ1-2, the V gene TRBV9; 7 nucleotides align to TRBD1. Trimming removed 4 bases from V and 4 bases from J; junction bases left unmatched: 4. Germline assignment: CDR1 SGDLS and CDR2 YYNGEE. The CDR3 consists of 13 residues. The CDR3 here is CASSQGQSYGYTF. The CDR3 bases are TGTGCCAGCAGCCAGGGACAGTCCTATGGCTACACCTTC.

The CDR3 bases are TGCAGCGCCGACAGGGGGGCCACAGATACGCAGTATTTT. Protein sequence: CSADRGATDTQYF. The rearrangement links TRBV29-1 to TRBJ2-3; 9 nucleotides align to TRBD1. V shed 7 bases and J 2 bases; nucleotides not matched to a gene: 4. The CDR3 runs to 13 residues. The germline V gene has CDR1 SQVTM and CDR2 ANQGSEA.